Below are 23 T cell receptor beta chains sequenced from a single sample in a study of blood T cell repertoires in COVID-19. The assay was immunoSEQ multiplex PCR, and TCRdb's table has in-frame clones only and misses some. The table records 95,000 to 100,000 clones, around 87% of them present only once. Sequencing was carried out using peripheral blood. The receptors derive from a woman younger than 45 with acute or convalescent COVID-19.

The chain combines TRBV7-2 with TRBJ2-6, with 7 bases identical to TRBD1. Looked up from germline, CDR1 is SGHTA and CDR2 is FQGNSA. This CDR3 contains 15 residues. Unmatched junction bases numbered 6, after V lost 6 bases and J lost 4 bases. CDR3 coding DNA: TGTGCCAGCAGATTGACAGGGTCGGGGGCCAACGTCCTGACTTTC. Protein: CASRLTGSGANVLTF.

The V call is TRBV2, the J call TRBJ2-7, with a tentative D call TRBD1 (6 bases). The CDR3 loop spans 13 amino acids. V was pared by 8 bases and J by 6 bases, with 17 bases between. Germline V gives CDR1 SNHLY, CDR2 FYNNEI. The CDR3 nucleotides are TGTGCCAGCGGAAGATCAGGGGTAAGCGAGCAGTACTTC. This sequence encodes CASGRSGVSEQYF.

The chain uses TRBV27 and TRBJ1-1; D remains unclear. The germline CDR1 and CDR2 sequences are MNHEY and SMNVEV (reference sequence). This CDR3 has 16 residues. The V gene lost 6 bases and the J gene lost 1 base, with 18 bases spanning the gap. In nucleotides, the CDR3 is TGTGCCAGCAGCCCCTCCCAGATACTACCGAACACTGAAGCTTTCTTT. Amino acids: CASSPSQILPNTEAFF.

This chain connects TRBV12-3 or TRBV12-4 to TRBJ2-1; a weak D match, TRBD2 (6 bases). CDR3 length: 11 amino acids. V gave up 4 bases and J gave up 9 bases, with 7 bases separating them. CDR3 sequence reads: CASSYGGEQFF. The CDR3 DNA reads as TGTGCCAGCAGTTACGGGGGTGAGCAGTTCTTC.

The J gene is TRBJ2-2, the V gene TRBV7-3, with 7 positions matching TRBD1. The CDR3 sequence is 13 residues long. Trimming cost V 5 bases and J 6 bases; bases outside gene matches: 3. In germline, CDR1 is SGHTA, CDR2 FQGTGA. The CDR3 protein is CASSPDRAGELFF. The CDR3 DNA sequence: TGTGCCAGCAGCCCCGACAGGGCCGGGGAGCTGTTTTTT.

The CDR3 loop reads CAWSSPWTATNEKLFF. The CDR3 DNA follows: TGTGCCTGGAGTTCTCCTTGGACAGCAACTAATGAAAAACTGTTTTTT. This sequence joins TRBV30 and TRBJ1-4; a possible D gene is TRBD1 (6 bases). The germline gives CDR1 GTSNPN, CDR2 SVGIG (reference sequence). The CDR3 sequence is 16 residues long. V gave up 2 bases and J gave up 0 bases, with 13 bases separating them. The whole variable domain, filled in from reference TRBV30 and TRBJ1-4, reads SQTIHQWPATLVQPVGSPLSLECTVEGTSNPNLYWYRQAAGRGLQLLFYSVGIGQISSEVPQNLSASRPQDRQFILSSKKLLLSDSGFYLCAWSSPWTATNEKLFFGSGTQLSVL.

The gene calls are TRBV7-8 and TRBJ2-7; 10 positions agree with TRBD1. V dropped 5 bases and J dropped 7; count of bases not matched to a gene: 11. The germline V gene has CDR1 SGHVS and CDR2 FQNEAQ. The CDR3 is 15 amino acids. The CDR3 sequence: CASSHPGQGIDEQYF. The DNA of the CDR3 is TGTGCCAGCAGCCATCCGGGACAGGGGATCGATGAGCAGTACTTC. Variable domain in full (rest from reference TRBV7-8 and TRBJ2-7): GAGVSQSPRYKVAKRGQDVALRCDPISGHVSLFWYQQALGQGPEFLTYFQNEAQLDKSGLPSDRFFAERPEGSVSTLKIQRTQQEDSAVYLCASSHPGQGIDEQYFGPGTRLTVT.

The rearrangement links TRBV9 to TRBJ2-3; D not certain. V was cut by 0 bases and J by 2 bases, with 7 bases left in between. Germline lookup yields CDR1 SGDLS and CDR2 YYNGEE. CDR3 size: 14 residues. CDR3 DNA sequence: TGTGCCAGCAGCGTAGGAGCGTACACAGATACGCAGTATTTT. Its translation: CASSVGAYTDTQYF.

This chain uses TRBV5-1 with TRBJ2-1; 7 nucleotides match TRBD1. Germline CDR1 is SGHRS and CDR2 is YFSETQ. The CDR3 has 13 amino acids. The junction had 0 bases not matched to a gene; V was cut back by 0 bases and J by 6 bases. CDR3 nucleotide sequence: TGCGCCAGCAGCTTGGACAGGGGCAATGAGCAGTTCTTC. Translated, it gives CASSLDRGNEQFF.

This clone appeared once. This chain joins TRBV30 and TRBJ1-2; D might be TRBD1 (5 bases). CDR3 size: 13 residues. In germline, CDR1 is GTSNPN, CDR2 SVGIG (reference sequence). V shed 2 bases and J shed 1 base, with 8 bases lying between them. The CDR3 reads CAWSWGVNYGYTF. In DNA, the CDR3 is TGTGCCTGGAGTTGGGGGGTTAACTATGGCTACACCTTC.

The V gene is TRBV19, the J gene TRBJ1-1; the match to TRBD1 covers 9 bases. Trimming at V came to 4 bases and at J to 6 bases, leaving 6 bases not matched to a gene. Germline V lookup: CDR1 LNHDA, CDR2 SQIVND (reference sequence). This CDR3 has 14 amino acids. The CDR3 nucleotides read TGTGCCAGTAGTACGACAGGGGGGATGGCTGAAGCTTTCTTT. It specifies CASSTTGGMAEAFF.

The genes are TRBV29-1 and TRBJ1-6; no firm D call. CDR3 size: 13 residues. Germline CDR1 SQVTM, CDR2 ANQGSEA. V dropped 7 bases and J dropped 9 bases, with 16 bases sitting between them. The CDR3 bases are TGCAGCGCCCGGCCCGGGATCGGTTCACCCCTCCACTTT. It translates to CSARPGIGSPLHF.

V is TRBV28 and J is TRBJ2-3; possible D gene TRBD2, 6 bases. V lost 5 bases and J lost 6, with 18 bases in between. Germline loops: CDR1 MDHEN, CDR2 SYDVKM. The CDR3 has 15 residues. DNA for the CDR3: TGTGCCAGCAGTCGCCAGACTAGGGCTTCGGATACGCAGTATTTT. Residues: CASSRQTRASDTQYF.

V and J are TRBV5-1 and TRBJ1-5; TRBD1 agrees at 7 bases. V was clipped by 4 bases and J by 4 bases; unmatched bases: 8. CDR3 size: 15 residues. Germline V gene data show CDR1 as SGHRS and CDR2 as YFSETQ. CDR3 in DNA: TGCGCCAGCAGCCCAGGGACAGTTTTAAATCAGCCCCAGCATTTT. Translated: CASSPGTVLNQPQHF.

The CDR3 DNA sequence: TGTGCCAGCAATAAAAATTCTGAAGCTTTCTTT. It translates to CASNKNSEAFF. V gene TRBV2 combines with J gene TRBJ1-1; D remains ambiguous. The V end was cut by 7 bases, the J end by 6 bases, with 9 bases between. The CDR3 length is 11 residues. CDR1 SNHLY and CDR2 FYNNEI come from the germline V gene.

The chain links TRBV10-3 to TRBJ1-3; 10 bases are shared with TRBD1. Germline V gene lookup returns CDR1 ENHRY and CDR2 SYGVKD. There are 14 residues in the CDR3. V gave up 7 bases and J gave up 4 bases; unmatched junction bases: 4. The DNA for the CDR3 is TGTGCCATCAATGGACAGGGGGACGGAAACACCATATATTTT. Protein sequence: CAINGQGDGNTIYF.

The J gene is TRBJ2-7, the V gene TRBV30; D is undetermined. CDR3 length equals 11 residues. V lost 5 bases, J lost 0 bases, and 5 bases lay in between. Germline values: CDR1 GTSNPN, CDR2 SVGIG (reference sequence). DNA of the CDR3: TGTGCCTGGGGCTTCTCCTACGAGCAGTACTTC. Protein: CAWGFSYEQYF.

In this sample, this clone turned up once. The rearrangement links TRBV28 to TRBJ2-3; 9 bases fit TRBD1. CDR3 length: 14 residues. The J segment lost 5 bases and the V segment lost 6 bases, leaving 6 bases of the junction unmatched. Looked up from germline, CDR1 is MDHEN and CDR2 is SYDVKM. The CDR3 is CASRADRGKDTQYF. CDR3 bases: TGTGCCAGCAGGGCGGACAGGGGCAAAGATACGCAGTATTTT.

The chain carries TRBV7-9 and TRBJ2-7; D is unresolved. Trimming removed 5 bases from V and 2 bases from J, with 13 bases in between. The CDR3 has 14 amino acids. The germline V gene encodes CDR1 SEHNR and CDR2 FQNEAQ (reference sequence). Here the CDR3 reads CASSLSEETYEQYF. The CDR3 coding sequence is TGTGCCAGCAGCCTGTCCGAGGAAACCTACGAGCAGTACTTC. The full variable domain, with the rest looked up from reference TRBV7-9 and TRBJ2-7, is DTGVSQNPRHKITKRGQNVTFRCDPISEHNRLYWYRQTLGQGPEFLTYFQNEAQLEKSRLLSDRFSAERPKGSFSTLEIQRTEQGDSAMYLCASSLSEETYEQYFGPGTRLTVT.

The chain carries TRBV18 and TRBJ1-3; 7 bases agree with TRBD1. CDR3 length equals 14 residues. CDR1 KGHSH and CDR2 LQKENI come from the germline V gene. V lost 3 bases, J lost 2 bases, and 1 base stayed unmatched. In DNA form, the CDR3 reads TGTGCCAGCTCACCCCAGGGGGCTGGAAACACCATATATTTT. Its protein product is CASSPQGAGNTIYF.

This chain connects TRBV28 to TRBJ2-7, with D possibly TRBD1 on 7 matching bases. This CDR3 has 17 amino acids. V lost 4 bases and J lost 4, with 23 bases in between. From germline, CDR1 is MDHEN and CDR2 SYDVKM. The CDR3 region has the DNA TGTGCCAGCAGTTCCCCGGCACTGGAGGGGGCCTTTTACGAGCAGTACTTC. It codes for CASSSPALEGAFYEQYF.

This clone is a singleton in its sample. The rearrangement uses TRBV28 and TRBJ1-6; D uncertain. Trimming took off 6 bases at V and 9 bases at J, with 15 bases between the two ends. The CDR3 extends over 14 amino acids. CDR1 is MDHEN and CDR2 is SYDVKM in the germline V gene. The CDR3 DNA is TGTGCCAGCAGCCAGACTTTTAGAGGTTCACCCCTCCACTTT. Encoded protein: CASSQTFRGSPLHF.

The V call is TRBV4-2, the J call TRBJ1-5; D possibly corresponds to TRBD1 (6 bases). The germline gives CDR1 LGHNA, CDR2 YNFKEQ. Between the trimmed V and J ends, which lost 3 bases and 4 bases, there was a span of 16 bases. This CDR3 contains 16 residues. The CDR3 DNA reads TGTGCCAGCAGCCACCATCGGGGGGACAAAAATCAGCCCCAGCATTTT. Encoded protein: CASSHHRGDKNQPQHF.